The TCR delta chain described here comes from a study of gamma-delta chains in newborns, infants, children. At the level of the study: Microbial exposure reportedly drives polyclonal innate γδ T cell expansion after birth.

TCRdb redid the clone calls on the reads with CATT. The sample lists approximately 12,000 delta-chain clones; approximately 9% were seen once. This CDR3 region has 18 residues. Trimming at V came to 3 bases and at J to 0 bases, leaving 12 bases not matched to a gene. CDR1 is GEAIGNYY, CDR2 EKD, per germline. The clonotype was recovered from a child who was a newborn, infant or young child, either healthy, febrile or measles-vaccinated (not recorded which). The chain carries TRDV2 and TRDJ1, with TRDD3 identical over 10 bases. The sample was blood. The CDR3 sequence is CACDPLVTGGLYTDKLIF. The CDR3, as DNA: TGTGCCTGTGACCCCCTTGTTACTGGGGGATTGTACACCGATAAACTCATCTTT.